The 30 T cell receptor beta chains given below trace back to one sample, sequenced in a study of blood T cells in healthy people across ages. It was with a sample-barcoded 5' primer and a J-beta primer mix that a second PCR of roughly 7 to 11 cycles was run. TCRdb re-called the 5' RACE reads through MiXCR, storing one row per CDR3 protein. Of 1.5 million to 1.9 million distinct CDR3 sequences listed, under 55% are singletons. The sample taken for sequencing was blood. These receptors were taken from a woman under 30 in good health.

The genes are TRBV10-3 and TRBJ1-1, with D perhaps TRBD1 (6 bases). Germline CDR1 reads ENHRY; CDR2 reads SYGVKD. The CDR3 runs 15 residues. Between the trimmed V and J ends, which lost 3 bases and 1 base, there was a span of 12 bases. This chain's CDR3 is CAISDRGRGNTEAFF. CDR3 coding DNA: TGTGCCATCAGTGACAGGGGAAGGGGGAACACTGAAGCTTTCTTT.

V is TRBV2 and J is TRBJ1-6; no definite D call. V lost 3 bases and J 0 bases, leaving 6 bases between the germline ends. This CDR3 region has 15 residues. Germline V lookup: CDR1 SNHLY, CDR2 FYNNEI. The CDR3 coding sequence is TGTGCCAGCAGTGATCGGGTCTCCTATAATTCACCCCTCCACTTT. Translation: CASSDRVSYNSPLHF. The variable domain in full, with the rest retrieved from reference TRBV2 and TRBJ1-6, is EPEVTQTPSHQVTQMGQEVILRCVPISNHLYFYWYRQILGQKVEFLVSFYNNEISEKSEIFDDQFSVERPDGSNFTLKIRSTKLEDSAMYFCASSDRVSYNSPLHFGNGTRLTVT.

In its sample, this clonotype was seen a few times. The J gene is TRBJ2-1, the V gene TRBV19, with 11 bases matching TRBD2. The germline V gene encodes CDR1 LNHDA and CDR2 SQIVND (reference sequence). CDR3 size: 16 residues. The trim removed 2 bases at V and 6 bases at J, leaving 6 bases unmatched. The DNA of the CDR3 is TGTGCCAGTAGTATATTAGCGGGAGGGCCGCCCAATGAGCAGTTCTTC. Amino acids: CASSILAGGPPNEQFF.

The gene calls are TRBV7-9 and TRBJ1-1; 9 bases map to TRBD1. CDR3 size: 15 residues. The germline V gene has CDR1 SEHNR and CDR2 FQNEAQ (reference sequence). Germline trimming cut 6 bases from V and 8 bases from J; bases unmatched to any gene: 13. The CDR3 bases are TGTGCCAGCAGAACTCGGGACAGGGAAACGTCGGAAGCTTTCTTT. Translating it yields CASRTRDRETSEAFF.

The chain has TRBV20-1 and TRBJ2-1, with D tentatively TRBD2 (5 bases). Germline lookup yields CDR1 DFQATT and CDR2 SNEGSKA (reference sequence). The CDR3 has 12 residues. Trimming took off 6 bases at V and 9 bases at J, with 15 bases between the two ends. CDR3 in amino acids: CSASRAVSEQFF. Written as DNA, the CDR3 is TGCAGTGCCTCCCGAGCGGTGAGTGAGCAGTTCTTC.

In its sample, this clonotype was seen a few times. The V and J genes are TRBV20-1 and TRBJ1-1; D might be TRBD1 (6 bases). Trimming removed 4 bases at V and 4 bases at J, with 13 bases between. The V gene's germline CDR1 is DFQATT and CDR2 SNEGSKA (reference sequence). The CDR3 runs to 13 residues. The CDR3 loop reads CSAKQGRGTEAFF. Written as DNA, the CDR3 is TGCAGTGCTAAACAGGGTAGAGGCACTGAAGCTTTCTTT.

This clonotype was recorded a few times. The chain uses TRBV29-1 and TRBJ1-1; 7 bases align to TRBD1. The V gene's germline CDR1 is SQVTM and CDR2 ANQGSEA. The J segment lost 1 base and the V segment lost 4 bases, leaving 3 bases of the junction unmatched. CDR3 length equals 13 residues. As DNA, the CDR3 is TGCAGCGTTGTGAGACAGGGGAACACTGAAGCTTTCTTT. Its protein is CSVVRQGNTEAFF.

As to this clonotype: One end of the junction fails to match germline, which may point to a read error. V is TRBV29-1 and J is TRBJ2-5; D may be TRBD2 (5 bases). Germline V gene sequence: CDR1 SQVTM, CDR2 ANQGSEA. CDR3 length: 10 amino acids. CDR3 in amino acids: CSVEWGAQYF. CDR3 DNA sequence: TGTAGCGTTGAATGGGGAGCCCAGTACTTC.

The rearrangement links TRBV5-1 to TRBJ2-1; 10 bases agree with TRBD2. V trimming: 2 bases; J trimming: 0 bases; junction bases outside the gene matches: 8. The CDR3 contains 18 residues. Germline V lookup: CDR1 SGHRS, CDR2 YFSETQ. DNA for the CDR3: TGCGCCAGCAGCTTCCCTAGCGGGGGCTTATACTCCTACAATGAGCAGTTCTTC. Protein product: CASSFPSGGLYSYNEQFF.

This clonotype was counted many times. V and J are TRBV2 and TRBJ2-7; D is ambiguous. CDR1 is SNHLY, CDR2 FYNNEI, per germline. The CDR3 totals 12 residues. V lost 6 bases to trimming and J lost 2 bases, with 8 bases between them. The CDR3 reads CASSRLTYEQYF. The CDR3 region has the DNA TGTGCCAGCAGCCGCCTGACCTACGAGCAGTACTTC.

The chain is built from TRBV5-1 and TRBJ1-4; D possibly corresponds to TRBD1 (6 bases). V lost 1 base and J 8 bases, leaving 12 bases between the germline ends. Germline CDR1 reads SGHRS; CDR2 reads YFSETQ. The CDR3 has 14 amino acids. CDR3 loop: CASSLRDISEKLFF. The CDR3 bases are TGCGCCAGCAGCTTGAGGGACATATCCGAAAAACTGTTTTTT.

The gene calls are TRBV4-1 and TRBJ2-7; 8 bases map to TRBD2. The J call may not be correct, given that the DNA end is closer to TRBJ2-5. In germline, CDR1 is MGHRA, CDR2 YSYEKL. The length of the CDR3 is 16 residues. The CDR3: CASSQDWAGGVETQYF. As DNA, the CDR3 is TGCGCCAGCAGCCAAGATTGGGCGGGAGGAGTAGAGACCCAGTACTTC.

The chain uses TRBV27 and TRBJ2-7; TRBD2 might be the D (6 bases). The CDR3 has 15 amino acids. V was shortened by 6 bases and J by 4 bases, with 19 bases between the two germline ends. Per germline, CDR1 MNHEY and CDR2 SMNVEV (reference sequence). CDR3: CASSITGSGTYEQYF. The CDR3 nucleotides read TGTGCCAGCAGCATCACCGGGAGTGGGACTTACGAGCAGTACTTC.

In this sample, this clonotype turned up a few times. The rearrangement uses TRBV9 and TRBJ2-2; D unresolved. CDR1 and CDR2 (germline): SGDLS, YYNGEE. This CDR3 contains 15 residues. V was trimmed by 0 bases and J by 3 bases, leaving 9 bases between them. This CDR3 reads CASSVAPVDTGELFF. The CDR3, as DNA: TGTGCCAGCAGCGTAGCTCCAGTGGACACCGGGGAGCTGTTTTTT.

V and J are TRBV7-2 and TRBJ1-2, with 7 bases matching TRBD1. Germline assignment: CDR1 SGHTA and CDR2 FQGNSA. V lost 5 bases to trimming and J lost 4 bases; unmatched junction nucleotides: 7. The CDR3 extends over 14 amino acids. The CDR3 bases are TGTGCCAGCAGCGCATACAGGGGAGCCTATGGCTACACCTTC. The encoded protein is CASSAYRGAYGYTF.

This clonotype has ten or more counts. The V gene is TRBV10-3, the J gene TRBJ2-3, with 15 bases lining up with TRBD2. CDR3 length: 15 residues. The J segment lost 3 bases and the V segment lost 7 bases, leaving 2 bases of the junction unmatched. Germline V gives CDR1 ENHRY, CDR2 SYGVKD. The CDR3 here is CAITGTSGRTDTQYF. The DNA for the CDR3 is TGTGCCATCACCGGGACTAGCGGGAGGACAGATACGCAGTATTTT.

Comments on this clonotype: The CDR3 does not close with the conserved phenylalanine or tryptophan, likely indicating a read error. CDR3 DNA: TGCAGCGTGACCGCTAGCGGGAGAAGAGAGACCCAGTACTAC. As protein: CSVTASGRRETQYY. The J gene is TRBJ2-5, the V gene TRBV29-1; TRBD2 agrees at 10 bases. The CDR3 is 14 residues long. V was clipped by 6 bases and J by 4 bases; unmatched bases: 8. In germline, CDR1 is SQVTM, CDR2 ANQGSEA.

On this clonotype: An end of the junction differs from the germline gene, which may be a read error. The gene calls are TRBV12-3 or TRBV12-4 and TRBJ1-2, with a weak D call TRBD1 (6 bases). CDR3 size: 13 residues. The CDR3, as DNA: TGTGCCAGCAGTGGGGGGCCGAACTATGACTACACCTTC. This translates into CASSGGPNYDYTF.

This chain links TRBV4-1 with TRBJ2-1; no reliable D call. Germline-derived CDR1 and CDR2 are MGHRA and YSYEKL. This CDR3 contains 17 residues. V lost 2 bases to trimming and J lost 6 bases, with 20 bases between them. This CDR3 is CASSQNQLALMSNEQFF. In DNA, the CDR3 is TGCGCCAGCAGCCAAAATCAATTGGCCCTTATGAGCAATGAGCAGTTCTTC.

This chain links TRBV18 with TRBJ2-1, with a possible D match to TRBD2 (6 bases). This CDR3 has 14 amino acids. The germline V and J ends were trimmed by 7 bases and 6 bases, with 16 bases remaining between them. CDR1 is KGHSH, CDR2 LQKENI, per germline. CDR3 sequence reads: CASLLANVPNEQFF. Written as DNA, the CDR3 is TGTGCCAGCTTGCTAGCGAACGTACCCAATGAGCAGTTCTTC.

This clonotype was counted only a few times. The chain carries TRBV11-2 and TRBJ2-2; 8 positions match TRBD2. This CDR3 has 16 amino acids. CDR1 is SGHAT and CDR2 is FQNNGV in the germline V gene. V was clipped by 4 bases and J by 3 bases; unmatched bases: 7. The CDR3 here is CASSSSGTRYTGELFF. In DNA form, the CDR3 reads TGTGCCAGCAGCTCTTCCGGGACTAGGTACACCGGGGAGCTGTTTTTT.

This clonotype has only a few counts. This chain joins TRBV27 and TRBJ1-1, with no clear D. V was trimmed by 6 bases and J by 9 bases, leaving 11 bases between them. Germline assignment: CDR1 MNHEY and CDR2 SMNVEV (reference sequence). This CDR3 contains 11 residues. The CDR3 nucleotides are TGTGCCAGCAGCGACGGACCAAAAGCTTTCTTT. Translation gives CASSDGPKAFF.

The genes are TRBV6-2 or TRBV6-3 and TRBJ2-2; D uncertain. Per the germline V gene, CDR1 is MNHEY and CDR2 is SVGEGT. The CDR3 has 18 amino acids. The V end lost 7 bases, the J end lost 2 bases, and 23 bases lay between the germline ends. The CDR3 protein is CASIYRWGSQVNTGELFF. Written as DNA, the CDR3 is TGTGCCAGCATCTACCGGTGGGGTAGCCAGGTTAACACCGGGGAGCTGTTTTTT.

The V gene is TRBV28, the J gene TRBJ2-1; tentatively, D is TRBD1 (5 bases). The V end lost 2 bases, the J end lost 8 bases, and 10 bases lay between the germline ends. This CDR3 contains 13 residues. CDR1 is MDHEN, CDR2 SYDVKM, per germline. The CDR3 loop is CASSLQGWHEQFF. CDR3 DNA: TGTGCCAGCAGTTTACAGGGTTGGCATGAGCAGTTCTTC.

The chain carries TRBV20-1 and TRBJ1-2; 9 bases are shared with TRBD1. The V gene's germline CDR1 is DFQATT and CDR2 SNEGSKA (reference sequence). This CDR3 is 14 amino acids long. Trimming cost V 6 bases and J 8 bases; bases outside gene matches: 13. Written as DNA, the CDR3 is TGCAGTGCCAGTGGGGACAGGGCCTTCGGGGGCTACACCTTC. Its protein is CSASGDRAFGGYTF.

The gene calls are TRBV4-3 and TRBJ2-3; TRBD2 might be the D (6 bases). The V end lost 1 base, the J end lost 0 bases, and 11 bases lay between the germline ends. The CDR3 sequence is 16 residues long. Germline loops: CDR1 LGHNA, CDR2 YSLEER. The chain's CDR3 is CASSQGGGYSTDTQYF. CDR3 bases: TGCGCCAGCAGCCAAGGAGGAGGGTACAGCACAGATACGCAGTATTTT.

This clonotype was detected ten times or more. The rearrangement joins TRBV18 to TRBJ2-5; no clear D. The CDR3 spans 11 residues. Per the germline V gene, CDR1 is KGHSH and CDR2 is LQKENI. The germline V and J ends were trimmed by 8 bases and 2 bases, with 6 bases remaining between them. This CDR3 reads CASSQQETQYF. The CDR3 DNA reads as TGTGCCAGCAGCCAACAAGAGACCCAGTACTTC. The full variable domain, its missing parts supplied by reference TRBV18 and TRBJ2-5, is NAGVMQNPRHLVRRRGQEARLRCSPMKGHSHVYWYRQLPEEGLKFMVYLQKENIIDESGMPKERFSAEFPKEGPSILRIQQVVRGDSAAYFCASSQQETQYFGPGTRLLVL.

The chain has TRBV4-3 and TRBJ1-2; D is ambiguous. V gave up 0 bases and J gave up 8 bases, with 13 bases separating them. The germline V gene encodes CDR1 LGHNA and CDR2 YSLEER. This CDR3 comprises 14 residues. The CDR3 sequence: CASSQERESVGYTF. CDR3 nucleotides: TGCGCCAGCAGCCAAGAAAGGGAATCGGTCGGCTACACCTTC.

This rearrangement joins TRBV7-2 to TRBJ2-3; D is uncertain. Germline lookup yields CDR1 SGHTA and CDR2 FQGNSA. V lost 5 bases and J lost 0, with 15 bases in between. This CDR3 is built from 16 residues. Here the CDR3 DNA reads TGTGCCAGCAGCCGACGAGTCAGCCTTAGCACAGATACGCAGTATTTT. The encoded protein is CASSRRVSLSTDTQYF.

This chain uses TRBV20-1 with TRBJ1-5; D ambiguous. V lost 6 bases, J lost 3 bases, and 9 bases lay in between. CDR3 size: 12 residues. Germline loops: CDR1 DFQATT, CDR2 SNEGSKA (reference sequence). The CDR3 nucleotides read TGCAGTGCGACTGCCAACAATCAGCCCCAGCATTTT. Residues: CSATANNQPQHF.